Below are 29 T cell receptor beta chains sequenced from a single sample in a study of blood T cell repertoires in COVID-19 (TCRdb year 2020). Libraries came from the immunoSEQ multiplex PCR assay. This immuneACCESS table, as held by TCRdb, lists in-frame sequences with V and J called but not all clones. Of the missing ones, under half trace to an unresolved V gene in checked studies; the others have no known cause. In this sample the table shows over 70,000 clones, 75% to 80% of which occur a single time. The top ten clones comprise 6.3% of the sample. The sample taken for sequencing was peripheral blood. Receptors were obtained from an older man with COVID-19, enrolled during active disease.

V usage is TRBV19 and J usage is TRBJ2-4; a possible D gene is TRBD1 (5 bases). Between the trimmed V and J ends, which lost 7 bases and 1 base, there was a span of 14 bases. CDR3 length: 15 amino acids. Germline V gives CDR1 LNHDA, CDR2 SQIVND (reference sequence). CDR3 nucleotide sequence: TGTGCCAGTACTTGGCAGGGCACTGCCAAAAACATTCAGTACTTC. This encodes CASTWQGTAKNIQYF.

The V gene is TRBV11-3, the J gene TRBJ2-5; possible D gene TRBD2, 6 bases. With 3 bases removed from V and 2 bases from J, the gap between germline ends came to 10 bases. Germline V lookup: CDR1 SGHNT, CDR2 YENEEA. The CDR3 is made up of 14 amino acids. CDR3: CASSFRGRQETQYF. For the CDR3, the DNA is TGTGCCAGCAGCTTCCGGGGGAGGCAAGAGACCCAGTACTTC.

This chain connects TRBV7-2 to TRBJ1-1, with TRBD1 as a possible D gene (6 bases). Germline V gene data show CDR1 as SGHTA and CDR2 as FQGNSA. The CDR3 has 16 residues. V was shortened by 5 bases and J by 5 bases, with 21 bases between the two germline ends. The CDR3 DNA reads as TGTGCCAGCAGCCAAGGGGGAGCGCTAAGGGGAACTGAAGCTTTCTTT. It encodes CASSQGGALRGTEAFF.

The chain couples TRBV18 to TRBJ2-1, with a weak D call TRBD2 (5 bases). The CDR3 totals 14 residues. Germline CDR1 and CDR2: KGHSH and LQKENI. With 5 bases removed from V and 4 bases from J, the gap between germline ends came to 12 bases. The CDR3 region has the DNA TGTGCCAGCTCATGGTCCAGCGGATACAATGAGCAGTTCTTC. Amino acids: CASSWSSGYNEQFF. Variable domain in full (rest from reference TRBV18 and TRBJ2-1): NAGVMQNPRHLVRRRGQEARLRCSPMKGHSHVYWYRQLPEEGLKFMVYLQKENIIDESGMPKERFSAEFPKEGPSILRIQQVVRGDSAAYFCASSWSSGYNEQFFGPGTRLTVL.

The rearrangement links TRBV18 to TRBJ1-4; possible D gene TRBD1, 6 bases. Deletions cut 3 bases from V and 5 bases from J, with 10 bases between. The germline gives CDR1 KGHSH, CDR2 LQKENI. The length of the CDR3 is 14 residues. The CDR3 nucleotides are TGTGCCAGCTCACCTGACAGGCGCAATGAAAAACTGTTTTTT. Its protein product is CASSPDRRNEKLFF.

The J gene is TRBJ2-1, the V gene TRBV7-2; 12 nucleotides line up with TRBD2. The J segment lost 0 bases and the V segment lost 5 bases, leaving 5 bases of the junction unmatched. The CDR3 runs to 17 residues. Looked up from germline, CDR1 is SGHTA and CDR2 is FQGNSA. This chain's CDR3 is CASSQGLAGSSYNEQFF. The CDR3 DNA reads TGTGCCAGCAGCCAGGGACTAGCGGGTAGCTCCTACAATGAGCAGTTCTTC.

The chain links TRBV5-4 to TRBJ2-2, with 11 bases that match TRBD2. The junction had 7 bases not matched to a gene; V was cut back by 4 bases and J by 5 bases. CDR3 size: 16 residues. Germline CDR1 SGHNT, CDR2 YYREEE (reference sequence). The CDR3 spells CASSHGLAGLTGELFF. As DNA, the CDR3 is TGTGCCAGCAGCCATGGACTAGCGGGTCTGACCGGGGAGCTGTTTTTT.

This clone was detected only a few times. The chain couples TRBV7-9 to TRBJ2-7, with D hard to call. Trimming shortened V by 3 bases and J by 4 bases, and 4 bases separated the two germline ends. Germline V gene data show CDR1 as SEHNR and CDR2 as FQNEAQ (reference sequence). This CDR3 comprises 11 residues. CDR3 coding DNA: TGTGCCAGCAGCTTGGAGTACGAGCAGTACTTC. This encodes CASSLEYEQYF.

The rearrangement joins TRBV5-1 to TRBJ1-4, with 10 nucleotides matching TRBD1. The germline gives CDR1 SGHRS, CDR2 YFSETQ. The V and J ends lost 4 bases and 6 bases, in that order; junction bases with no gene match: 3. The CDR3 consists of 14 residues. The CDR3 loop reads CASSPDRGDEKLFF. CDR3 coding DNA: TGCGCCAGCAGCCCGGACAGGGGGGATGAAAAACTGTTTTTT.

CDR3 region: CSASQGAVYGYTF. For the CDR3, the DNA is TGCAGTGCTAGTCAGGGGGCAGTCTATGGCTACACCTTC. J is TRBJ1-2 and V is TRBV20-1; 8 bases match TRBD1. Losses at the gene ends were 3 bases for V and 4 bases for J; bases not matched to a gene: 4. CDR1 DFQATT and CDR2 SNEGSKA come from the germline V gene (reference sequence). The CDR3 runs to 13 residues.

This clone was observed a few times. This CDR3 reads CASRPDAGRETQYF. In DNA, the CDR3 is TGTGCCAGCAGGCCCGATGCAGGGCGCGAGACCCAGTACTTC. The rearrangement links TRBV11-3 to TRBJ2-5; the D gene is possibly TRBD1 (5 bases). Trimming removed 6 bases at V and 5 bases at J, with 16 bases between. Germline loops: CDR1 SGHNT, CDR2 YENEEA. The CDR3 runs 14 residues.

This chain joins TRBV19 and TRBJ1-6, with 8 bases aligning to TRBD1. The CDR3 has 18 amino acids. V lost 4 bases to trimming and J lost 8 bases; unmatched junction nucleotides: 16. Per the germline V gene, CDR1 is LNHDA and CDR2 is SQIVND (reference sequence). The CDR3 DNA follows: TGTGCCAGTAGTAAGCAGAGACAAACAGGGGGAAGGGATTCACCCCTCCACTTT. Its translation is CASSKQRQTGGRDSPLHF.

The chain couples TRBV11-3 to TRBJ1-5; D may be TRBD1 (5 bases). The CDR3 loop spans 13 amino acids. The germline V gene encodes CDR1 SGHNT and CDR2 YENEEA. V dropped 5 bases and J dropped 6 bases, with 11 bases sitting between them. The CDR3 region is CASSRGGGQPQHF. The CDR3 DNA is TGTGCCAGCAGCCGAGGCGGGGGTCAGCCCCAGCATTTT.

The chain combines TRBV10-3 with TRBJ1-1; 10 positions match TRBD1. V gave up 3 bases and J gave up 4 bases; unmatched junction bases: 14. This CDR3 spans 18 amino acids. Per germline, CDR1 ENHRY and CDR2 SYGVKD. DNA for the CDR3: TGTGCCATCAGTGAATCCTCGGGACAGGGGAGGTCGGGCACTGAAGCTTTCTTT. It encodes CAISESSGQGRSGTEAFF.

This clone was counted a single time. V usage is TRBV6-5 and J usage is TRBJ2-7, with D tentatively TRBD1 (6 bases). This CDR3 region has 15 residues. Trimming pared 5 bases from V and 2 bases from J, leaving 16 bases between. The germline CDR1 and CDR2 sequences are MNHEY and SVGAGI. For the CDR3, the DNA is TGTGCCAGCAGTACCCCCACAGGGCTACCCTACGAGCAGTACTTC. It yields the protein CASSTPTGLPYEQYF.

The chain uses TRBV5-6 and TRBJ2-7; unclear D gene. The CDR3 totals 12 residues. Germline V CDR1 and CDR2: SGHDT, YYEEEE. Trimming pared 2 bases from V and 2 bases from J, leaving 5 bases between. CDR3 loop: CASSFRTYEQYF. In nucleotides, the CDR3 is TGTGCCAGCAGCTTCAGGACCTACGAGCAGTACTTC.

This CDR3 is CSASKLAGTSGTGEQYF. In DNA form, the CDR3 reads TGCAGTGCTAGTAAACTAGCCGGGACTAGCGGGACTGGCGAGCAGTACTTC. The chain carries TRBV20-1 and TRBJ2-7; 13 positions match TRBD2. The junction had 14 bases not matched to a gene; V was cut back by 3 bases and J by 6 bases. Germline CDR1 is DFQATT and CDR2 is SNEGSKA (reference sequence). The CDR3 covers 17 residues.

The genes are TRBV27 and TRBJ1-1; no firm D call. The CDR3 contains 13 residues. CDR1 MNHEY and CDR2 SMNVEV come from the germline V gene (reference sequence). The ends were cut back, 3 bases at V and 0 bases at J, with 5 bases in the middle. CDR3 protein: CASSFSVNTEAFF. For the CDR3, the DNA is TGTGCCAGCAGTTTTTCTGTGAACACTGAAGCTTTCTTT.

The chain uses TRBV28 and TRBJ2-1; tentatively, D is TRBD2 (5 bases). Deletions cut 7 bases from V and 5 bases from J, with 9 bases between. This CDR3 is 12 amino acids long. Germline CDR1 is MDHEN and CDR2 is SYDVKM. The CDR3 spells CASKERNNEQFF. The CDR3 nucleotides read TGTGCCAGCAAAGAGCGGAACAATGAGCAGTTCTTC.

The chain recombines TRBV2 with TRBJ1-3; D is unresolved. V was trimmed by 7 bases and J by 0 bases, leaving 10 bases between them. Germline CDR1 SNHLY, CDR2 FYNNEI. The CDR3 loop spans 14 amino acids. The CDR3: CASNAYSSGNTIYF. The CDR3 DNA reads as TGTGCCAGCAATGCGTATTCCTCTGGAAACACCATATATTTT.

The chain joins TRBV30 to TRBJ2-1; D possibly corresponds to TRBD2 (5 bases). CDR1 is GTSNPN, CDR2 SVGIG, per germline (reference sequence). The length of the CDR3 is 12 residues. Trimming took off 2 bases at V and 8 bases at J, with 10 bases between the two ends. The CDR3 spells CAWSRGNDEQFF. The CDR3 nucleotides are TGTGCCTGGAGTCGGGGAAACGATGAGCAGTTCTTC.

The chain employs TRBV11-2 and TRBJ2-1; weak D call: TRBD2 (6 bases). Trimming pared 10 bases from V and 8 bases from J, leaving 18 bases between. The germline V gene has CDR1 SGHAT and CDR2 FQNNGV. This CDR3 has 13 residues. CDR3 in amino acids: CATETRRGDEQFF. The CDR3 DNA reads TGTGCCACCGAGACTCGGCGGGGCGATGAGCAGTTCTTC. The whole variable domain, filled in from reference TRBV11-2 and TRBJ2-1, reads EAGVAQSPRYKIIEKRQSVAFWCNPISGHATLYWYQQILGQGPKLLIQFQNNGVVDDSQLPKDRFSAERLKGVDSTLKIQPAKLEDSAVYLCATETRRGDEQFFGPGTRLTVL.

The CDR3 loop reads CSASGGRAKNIQYF. DNA of the CDR3: TGCAGTGCTAGTGGCGGGCGTGCCAAAAACATTCAGTACTTC. V usage is TRBV20-1 and J usage is TRBJ2-4, with a weak D call TRBD2 (5 bases). This CDR3 comprises 14 residues. Trimming cost V 3 bases and J 1 base, with 10 bases left between them. The germline V gene encodes CDR1 DFQATT and CDR2 SNEGSKA (reference sequence).

J is TRBJ2-1 and V is TRBV4-2; 7 bases agree with TRBD1. The V gene's germline CDR1 is LGHNA and CDR2 YNFKEQ. The trim removed 4 bases at V and 0 bases at J, leaving 3 bases unmatched. The CDR3 runs to 15 residues. The CDR3 DNA is TGTGCCAGCAGCCCGACAGGGAGCTCCTACAATGAGCAGTTCTTC. Its translation: CASSPTGSSYNEQFF.

V and J are TRBV29-1 and TRBJ2-2, with D perhaps matching TRBD2 (6 bases). The CDR3 sequence is 14 residues long. The ends were cut back, 4 bases at V and 6 bases at J, with 15 bases in the middle. Looked up from germline, CDR1 is SQVTM and CDR2 is ANQGSEA. CDR3 residues: CSVGRGGQAGELFF. CDR3 sequence (DNA): TGCAGCGTTGGGCGGGGCGGGCAGGCCGGGGAGCTGTTTTTT.

This chain links TRBV19 with TRBJ1-1; D uncertain. The ends were cut back, 5 bases at V and 2 bases at J, with 21 bases in the middle. CDR3 length: 17 amino acids. Germline assignment: CDR1 LNHDA and CDR2 SQIVND (reference sequence). The CDR3 reads CASSLVTPNAGNTEAFF. The CDR3 coding sequence is TGTGCCAGTAGTCTCGTAACACCTAACGCAGGAAACACTGAAGCTTTCTTT.

The rearrangement links TRBV6-1 to TRBJ1-4, with 7 bases fitting TRBD1. The trim removed 3 bases at V and 2 bases at J, leaving 0 bases unmatched. Per the germline V gene, CDR1 is MNHNS and CDR2 is SASEGT. The CDR3 length is 14 residues. The chain's CDR3 is CASSDRGTNEKLFF. The CDR3 DNA is TGTGCCAGCAGTGACAGGGGGACTAATGAAAAACTGTTTTTT.

The chain has TRBV6-5 and TRBJ2-7; 11 nucleotides align to TRBD1. The length of the CDR3 is 15 residues. Germline assignment: CDR1 MNHEY and CDR2 SVGAGI. The J segment lost 5 bases and the V segment lost 4 bases, leaving 7 bases of the junction unmatched. The CDR3 DNA reads TGTGCCAGCAGTTCCCCCCGGACAGGGGGCGACGAGCAGTACTTC. Translating gives CASSSPRTGGDEQYF.

A single count supports this clone. The rearrangement uses TRBV27 and TRBJ2-1; TRBD1 matches at 10 bases. The CDR3 totals 17 residues. The ends lost 4 bases at V and 6 bases at J; junction bases unmatched: 12. Germline lookup yields CDR1 MNHEY and CDR2 SMNVEV (reference sequence). DNA for the CDR3: TGTGCCAGCAGTTCCTCCGAGGGACAGGGGTTCATCAATGAGCAGTTCTTC. Translating gives CASSSSEGQGFINEQFF.